One and the same sample provided the 12 T cell receptor beta chains below, sequenced in a study of T cell responses to AZD1222 COVID-19 vaccine. The data were produced by immunoSEQ multiplex PCR, yet TCRdb's version contains in-frame clones alone and is incomplete. The sample has 150,000 or so clones; 85% to 95% are singletons. Sequenced material: peripheral blood, taken on day 0 of AZD1222 vaccination. These receptors were obtained from an adult in good health.

This chain uses TRBV10-3 with TRBJ2-2, with 11 bases aligning to TRBD2. Germline V lookup: CDR1 ENHRY, CDR2 SYGVKD. J lost 5 bases, V lost 11 bases, and 4 bases had no gene match. The length of the CDR3 is 13 residues. The CDR3 loop is CAVLAGETGELFF. In DNA form, the CDR3 reads TGTGCCGTACTAGCGGGGGAGACCGGGGAGCTGTTTTTT.

The chain uses TRBV3-1 (or the pseudogene TRBV3-2) and TRBJ1-2; the D gene is possibly TRBD1 (5 bases). The CDR3 is made up of 15 amino acids. V was clipped by 1 base and J by 5 bases, with 14 bases between them. Germline values: CDR1 LGHDT, CDR2 YNNKEL (reference sequence). The CDR3 sequence: CASSQGIGASYGYTF. DNA for the CDR3: TGTGCCAGCAGCCAAGGGATTGGGGCGTCATATGGCTACACCTTC.

The V call is TRBV28, the J call TRBJ1-2, with D possibly TRBD1 on 6 matching bases. V lost 4 bases, J lost 6 bases, and 18 bases lay in between. This CDR3 contains 15 residues. CDR1 and CDR2 (germline): MDHEN, SYDVKM. The CDR3 sequence is CASSSPGRGGNGYTF. The CDR3 DNA sequence: TGTGCCAGCAGTTCCCCTGGGAGGGGGGGGAATGGCTACACCTTC.

The V and J genes are TRBV4-1 and TRBJ2-1; TRBD2 matches at 7 bases. Germline CDR1 is MGHRA and CDR2 is YSYEKL. Germline trimming cut 7 bases from V and 8 bases from J; bases unmatched to any gene: 17. The CDR3 spans 16 residues. CDR3 region: CASTRGSGSPLYEQFF. The DNA for the CDR3 is TGCGCCAGCACTCGAGGTAGCGGGTCCCCCCTCTATGAGCAGTTCTTC.

V and J are TRBV27 and TRBJ1-2, with 8 bases identical to TRBD1. This CDR3 contains 14 residues. Per germline, CDR1 MNHEY and CDR2 SMNVEV (reference sequence). Unmatched junction bases numbered 7, after V lost 6 bases and J lost 4 bases. The CDR3 is CASSPQGAGYGYTF. CDR3 in DNA: TGTGCCAGCAGCCCCCAGGGGGCCGGCTATGGCTACACCTTC.

The chain combines TRBV11-2 with TRBJ1-2, with D unclear. Trimming took 7 bases from V and 5 from J, leaving 8 bases between them. CDR3 length: 11 residues. Germline values: CDR1 SGHAT, CDR2 FQNNGV. The CDR3 spells CASKTGYGYTF. CDR3 in DNA: TGTGCCAGCAAGACCGGTTATGGCTACACCTTC.

This sequence joins TRBV6-1 and TRBJ1-5; D is uncertain. Germline lookup yields CDR1 MNHNS and CDR2 SASEGT. The CDR3 spans 15 residues. The V end was cut by 2 bases, the J end by 3 bases, with 11 bases between. This CDR3 is CASSEMAEYNQPQHF. The CDR3 DNA reads as TGTGCCAGCAGTGAAATGGCGGAGTACAATCAGCCCCAGCATTTT.

This clone was recorded only once. The chain uses TRBV7-9 and TRBJ1-2; a weak D match, TRBD1 (6 bases). The V gene lost 5 bases and the J gene lost 5 bases, with 12 bases spanning the gap. The germline gives CDR1 SEHNR, CDR2 FQNEAQ (reference sequence). The CDR3 loop spans 13 amino acids. The CDR3 nucleotides are TGTGCCAGCAGCCCCGGGACACCATATGGCTACACCTTC. It specifies CASSPGTPYGYTF.

The CDR3 coding sequence is TGTGCCAGCCGGGATTATCTCAATCAGCCCCAGCATTTT. Protein sequence: CASRDYLNQPQHF. The rearrangement links TRBV12-3 or TRBV12-4 to TRBJ1-5; D is uncertain. V lost 8 bases and J lost 3, with 11 bases in between. This CDR3 has 13 amino acids.

The chain links TRBV21-1 to TRBJ2-4; the table gives TRBD2 as D, unverified against the DNA. TRBV21-1 is flagged as a pseudogene. The CDR3 spans 15 residues. The CDR3 is CASSKSPAGKNIQYF. CDR3 DNA: TGTGCCAGCAGCAAGTCACCCGCGGGCAAAAACATTCAGTACTTC.

The gene calls are TRBV18 and TRBJ2-2; D perhaps matches TRBD1 (6 bases). CDR1 and CDR2 (germline): KGHSH, LQKENI. V was trimmed by 3 bases and J by 0 bases, leaving 11 bases between them. This CDR3 is 16 amino acids long. The CDR3: CASSPGQKTNTGELFF. The CDR3 nucleotides read TGTGCCAGCTCACCGGGACAAAAGACGAACACCGGGGAGCTGTTTTTT. The full variable domain, with the rest looked up from reference TRBV18 and TRBJ2-2, is NAGVMQNPRHLVRRRGQEARLRCSPMKGHSHVYWYRQLPEEGLKFMVYLQKENIIDESGMPKERFSAEFPKEGPSILRIQQVVRGDSAAYFCASSPGQKTNTGELFFGEGSRLTVL.

V is TRBV19 and J is TRBJ2-7; TRBD2 aligns across 11 bases. Trimming cost V 0 bases and J 4 bases; bases outside gene matches: 5. Germline V gene lookup returns CDR1 LNHDA and CDR2 SQIVND (reference sequence). The CDR3 length is 16 residues. The CDR3 sequence: CASSIDLASGGYEQYF. In nucleotides, the CDR3 is TGTGCCAGTAGTATAGATCTGGCTAGCGGGGGGTACGAGCAGTACTTC.